The next 26 T cell receptor beta chains were all read from a single sample in a study of cytomegalovirus exposure and HLA in healthy donors. 60 Vbeta and 13 Jbeta primers were used in PCR. Generated by immunoSEQ multiplex PCR, the TCRdb table keeps only in-frame clones and is missing some. The sample lists under 20,000 clones; about 80% were seen once. The sample consisted of PBMCs. The receptors shown here come from a human donor in good health.

The J gene is TRBJ1-5, the V gene TRBV6-1; tentative D call: TRBD1 (5 bases). The CDR3 is made up of 14 amino acids. The V and J ends lost 6 bases and 7 bases respectively, with 16 bases between them. Looked up from germline, CDR1 is MNHNS and CDR2 is SASEGT. For the CDR3, the DNA is TGTGCCAGCAGGTCCGTGGGGGGTTGGCAGCCCCAGCATTTT. Translated: CASRSVGGWQPQHF.

V gene TRBV10-2 combines with J gene TRBJ2-1; 8 positions match TRBD2. After removal of 5 bases from V and 1 base from J, the junction contained 4 bases not matched to a gene. This CDR3 contains 15 residues. Germline lookup yields CDR1 WSHSY and CDR2 SAAADI. CDR3 protein: CASSFLAGSYNEQFF. The CDR3 DNA reads as TGCGCCAGCAGTTTTCTAGCGGGTTCCTACAATGAGCAGTTCTTC.

The rearrangement joins TRBV4-2 to TRBJ2-1, with D perhaps TRBD2 (6 bases). The CDR3 runs to 15 residues. Deletions cut 2 bases from V and 6 bases from J, with 14 bases between. Germline values: CDR1 LGHNA, CDR2 YNFKEQ. CDR3 nucleotides: TGTGCCAGCAGCCAAAGCGCGGGAAATTCCAATGAGCAGTTCTTC. Its protein is CASSQSAGNSNEQFF.

The genes are TRBV11-3 and TRBJ2-7, with 11 bases matching TRBD1. Trimming removed 2 bases from V and 3 bases from J; junction bases left unmatched: 3. The CDR3 has 15 residues. Looked up from germline, CDR1 is SGHNT and CDR2 is YENEEA. The CDR3 coding sequence is TGTGCCAGCAGCTTAAAGGGGACAGGGGGCTACGAGCAGTACTTC. This encodes CASSLKGTGGYEQYF.

J is TRBJ2-2 and V is TRBV5-1, with 13 bases that match TRBD2. The CDR3 runs to 17 residues. J was trimmed by 8 bases and V by 5 bases; bases with no gene match: 12. Germline-derived CDR1 and CDR2 are SGHRS and YFSETQ. The CDR3 nucleotides read TGCGCCAGCAGTCCTCATGGGACTAGCGGGGCCCTAGGGGAGCTGTTTTTT. Its translation is CASSPHGTSGALGELFF.

This clone appeared a single time. V usage is TRBV5-4 and J usage is TRBJ2-1; the match to TRBD1 covers 10 bases. The J segment lost 10 bases and the V segment lost 7 bases, leaving 5 bases of the junction unmatched. In germline, CDR1 is SGHNT, CDR2 YYREEE (reference sequence). CDR3 length: 12 residues. CDR3: CASRDRGSEQFF. Here the CDR3 DNA reads TGTGCCAGCCGGGACAGGGGATCGGAGCAGTTCTTC.

The rearrangement joins TRBV5-6 to TRBJ2-3, with D uncertain. V shed 2 bases and J shed 0 bases, with 10 bases lying between them. Germline lookup yields CDR1 SGHDT and CDR2 YYEEEE. CDR3 length: 15 amino acids. In nucleotides, the CDR3 is TGTGCCAGCAGCTTTAGGCAGACTAGCACAGATACGCAGTATTTT. Protein: CASSFRQTSTDTQYF.

This clone was counted once. CDR3 in DNA: TGTGCCAGCAGCTCCCGGACAGGTGATAATTCACCCCTCCACTTT. Translation gives CASSSRTGDNSPLHF. This rearrangement joins TRBV7-2 to TRBJ1-6; 7 bases are shared with TRBD1. The germline V gene has CDR1 SGHTA and CDR2 FQGNSA. J lost 5 bases, V lost 4 bases, and 5 bases had no gene match. The CDR3 has 15 amino acids.

Here the CDR3 reads CASSIALVASYEQYF. The CDR3 region has the DNA TGTGCCAGTAGTATAGCCCTGGTGGCCTCCTACGAGCAGTACTTC. The rearrangement links TRBV19 to TRBJ2-7; no reliable D call. With 1 base removed from V and 0 bases from J, the gap between germline ends came to 10 bases. Germline CDR1 reads LNHDA; CDR2 reads SQIVND (reference sequence). CDR3 length equals 15 residues.

The rearrangement joins TRBV4-1 to TRBJ2-3; 10 bases match TRBD2. The CDR3 is 15 residues long. CDR1 MGHRA and CDR2 YSYEKL come from the germline V gene. V lost 4 bases and J lost 4; bases outside the gene matches: 5. The CDR3 bases are TGCGCCAGCAGCCGGCCTAGCGGGGGCTCAGATACGCAGTATTTT. The encoded protein is CASSRPSGGSDTQYF.

This sequence joins TRBV19 and TRBJ2-3; D is perhaps TRBD2 (7 bases). The CDR3 has 14 residues. The V and J ends lost 5 bases and 2 bases respectively, with 11 bases between them. Germline CDR1 reads LNHDA; CDR2 reads SQIVND (reference sequence). CDR3 in amino acids: CASSPRGHTDTQYF. The CDR3 coding sequence is TGTGCCAGTAGTCCGCGGGGGCACACAGATACGCAGTATTTT.

This clone was counted only a few times. This chain links TRBV2 with TRBJ1-1; D is possibly TRBD1 (6 bases). In germline, CDR1 is SNHLY, CDR2 FYNNEI. This CDR3 spans 13 amino acids. V lost 7 bases, J lost 4 bases, and 13 bases lay in between. DNA for the CDR3: TGTGCCAGCACCCACCAGGGGACCACTGAAGCTTTCTTT. Its protein product is CASTHQGTTEAFF.

V is TRBV6-4 and J is TRBJ2-1, with TRBD1 matching over 7 bases. Germline trimming cut 3 bases from V and 5 bases from J; bases unmatched to any gene: 4. This CDR3 spans 14 amino acids. Germline lookup yields CDR1 MRHNA and CDR2 SNTAGT. CDR3 protein: CASSDTGVDNEQFF. The DNA of the CDR3 is TGTGCCAGCAGTGATACAGGGGTTGACAATGAGCAGTTCTTC.

This rearrangement joins TRBV11-2 to TRBJ2-7, with 13 nucleotides matching TRBD2. The germline CDR1 and CDR2 sequences are SGHAT and FQNNGV. The CDR3 length is 16 residues. J gave up 3 bases and V 2 bases, and 4 bases lay outside the gene matches. CDR3 amino acids: CASSLPGTSGIYEQYF. CDR3 coding DNA: TGTGCCAGCAGCTTACCTGGGACTAGCGGGATCTACGAGCAGTACTTC.

The rearrangement joins TRBV27 to TRBJ1-1; no firm D call. The CDR3 is 16 residues long. Germline V gene sequence: CDR1 MNHEY, CDR2 SMNVEV (reference sequence). Trimming pared 1 base from V and 3 bases from J, leaving 15 bases between. The CDR3 nucleotides are TGTGCCAGCAGTTTATTGACTCAAACGTGGGACACTGAAGCTTTCTTT. Protein sequence: CASSLLTQTWDTEAFF.

The chain carries TRBV5-1 and TRBJ2-3, with 8 nucleotides matching TRBD2. Germline lookup yields CDR1 SGHRS and CDR2 YFSETQ. V lost 1 base and J lost 2; bases outside the gene matches: 6. This CDR3 has 16 amino acids. The CDR3: CASSLWSGRSTDTQYF. In DNA form, the CDR3 reads TGCGCCAGCAGCTTGTGGAGCGGGAGATCCACAGATACGCAGTATTTT.

There are a few counts of this clone. The chain couples TRBV30 to TRBJ1-2; 8 nucleotides align to TRBD1. Germline lookup yields CDR1 GTSNPN and CDR2 SVGIG (reference sequence). This CDR3 region has 16 residues. Unmatched junction bases numbered 14, after V lost 3 bases and J lost 5 bases. The CDR3 coding sequence is TGTGCCTGGAGCGATTCTTTCAGGGGGCGTACGTATGGCTACACCTTC. It is translated as CAWSDSFRGRTYGYTF.

J is TRBJ2-1 and V is TRBV27; 10 positions match TRBD2. CDR3 length: 17 amino acids. J lost 5 bases, V lost 4 bases, and 11 bases had no gene match. Germline V gives CDR1 MNHEY, CDR2 SMNVEV (reference sequence). CDR3 loop: CASSSLGASGSHNEQFF. In DNA form, the CDR3 reads TGTGCCAGCAGTTCCCTAGGGGCTAGCGGGAGTCACAATGAGCAGTTCTTC.

The rearrangement joins TRBV14 to TRBJ1-2; 8 bases map to TRBD1. This CDR3 contains 18 residues. From germline, CDR1 is SGHDN and CDR2 FVKESK. After removal of 1 base from V and 0 bases from J, the junction contained 10 bases not matched to a gene. The CDR3 DNA reads TGTGCCAGCAGCCAAGTGTCCCAGGGGGCACCCCCTAACTATGGCTACACCTTC. Amino acids: CASSQVSQGAPPNYGYTF.

The chain is built from TRBV7-2 and TRBJ2-7; TRBD1 is a possible D gene (5 bases). Germline CDR1 is SGHTA and CDR2 is FQGNSA. This CDR3 is built from 15 residues. Trimming took off 1 base at V and 5 bases at J, with 15 bases between the two ends. The CDR3 DNA reads TGTGCCAGCAGCTTAGGGGGTAGCAGCAGGGACGAGCAGTACTTC. This sequence encodes CASSLGGSSRDEQYF.

There are a few counts of this clone. The chain links TRBV27 to TRBJ1-1, with D uncertain. The CDR3 covers 15 residues. V was pared by 2 bases and J by 0 bases, with 10 bases between. CDR1 is MNHEY, CDR2 SMNVEV, per germline (reference sequence). The CDR3, as DNA: TGTGCCAGCAGTTTAGGTCCACAGCTGAACACTGAAGCTTTCTTT. Translating gives CASSLGPQLNTEAFF.

The chain links TRBV6-5 to TRBJ1-2; 8 nucleotides agree with TRBD1. The CDR3 is 15 residues long. CDR1 and CDR2 from the germline V gene are MNHEY and SVGAGI. The trim removed 0 bases at V and 5 bases at J, leaving 5 bases unmatched. CDR3 in amino acids: CASSYSGQVGYGYTF. In DNA, the CDR3 is TGTGCCAGCAGTTACTCGGGACAGGTGGGATATGGCTACACCTTC.

The chain has TRBV27 and TRBJ2-7; 8 bases line up with TRBD1. V gave up 6 bases and J gave up 4 bases; unmatched junction bases: 11. The CDR3 totals 15 residues. From germline, CDR1 is MNHEY and CDR2 SMNVEV (reference sequence). The DNA of the CDR3 is TGTGCCAGCAGGGTCCTAGGGACAGGCTTTTACGAGCAGTACTTC. Its protein product is CASRVLGTGFYEQYF.

The chain combines TRBV18 with TRBJ2-7; weak D call: TRBD2 (5 bases). The CDR3 is 12 residues long. Between the trimmed V and J ends, which lost 6 bases and 5 bases, there was a span of 11 bases. Germline V gene data show CDR1 as KGHSH and CDR2 as LQKENI. CDR3 nucleotides: TGTGCCAGCTCCGCCTACGGGGACGAGCAGTACTTC. It translates to CASSAYGDEQYF. The whole variable domain, filled in from reference TRBV18 and TRBJ2-7, reads NAGVMQNPRHLVRRRGQEARLRCSPMKGHSHVYWYRQLPEEGLKFMVYLQKENIIDESGMPKERFSAEFPKEGPSILRIQQVVRGDSAAYFCASSAYGDEQYFGPGTRLTVT.

The chain links TRBV11-2 to TRBJ2-7; TRBD2 might be the D (5 bases). CDR1 and CDR2 (germline): SGHAT, FQNNGV. The CDR3 length is 15 residues. The ends were cut back, 5 bases at V and 0 bases at J, with 14 bases in the middle. In DNA, the CDR3 is TGTGCCAGCAGCCCATTAGCGATTAGCTCCTACGAGCAGTACTTC. It yields the protein CASSPLAISSYEQYF.

The rearrangement joins TRBV5-1 to TRBJ2-1; D remains ambiguous. This CDR3 is built from 14 residues. Germline V gives CDR1 SGHRS, CDR2 YFSETQ. V dropped 4 bases and J dropped 0 bases, with 8 bases sitting between them. CDR3 bases: TGCGCCAGCAGCGGGCTGCGCTCCTACAATGAGCAGTTCTTC. This gives the protein CASSGLRSYNEQFF.